These 8 T cell receptor beta chains were all obtained from the same sample, sequenced in a study of blood T cell repertoires in COVID-19. Clones were sequenced by immunoSEQ multiplex PCR, and TCRdb holds only the in-frame ones, with some missing. The sample includes 360,000 or so clones, 85% to 90% of them seen just once. Sequencing was done on a sample of PBMCs or T cells enriched from blood (not recorded which). The source of these receptors is a woman between 25 and 40 years old who had recovered from COVID-19.

The gene calls are TRBV11-2 and TRBJ2-7; TRBD2 is a possible D gene (5 bases). Germline-derived CDR1 and CDR2 are SGHAT and FQNNGV. This CDR3 contains 16 residues. Trimming shortened V by 5 bases and J by 0 bases, and 17 bases separated the two germline ends. CDR3 sequence: CASSANPTGSSYEQYF. In nucleotides, the CDR3 is TGTGCCAGCAGCGCAAACCCGACGGGGAGCTCCTACGAGCAGTACTTC.

The chain carries TRBV6-2 or TRBV6-3 and TRBJ2-1; 8 nucleotides agree with TRBD2. Germline V CDR1 and CDR2: MNHEY, SVGEGT. With V trimmed by 5 bases and J by 3 bases, 9 bases remained unmatched. There are 16 residues in the CDR3. The CDR3 DNA reads as TGTGCCAGCAGTAAAATGAGCGGGAGCTTCTACAATGAGCAGTTCTTC. Amino acids: CASSKMSGSFYNEQFF.

The chain is built from TRBV27 and TRBJ1-2; D is unclear. CDR3 size: 14 residues. The germline gives CDR1 MNHEY, CDR2 SMNVEV (reference sequence). Trimming pared 0 bases from V and 5 bases from J, leaving 10 bases between. For the CDR3, the DNA is TGTGCCAGCAGTTTATCCCGCCGCCGGTATGGCTACACCTTC. Amino acid sequence: CASSLSRRRYGYTF.

The chain recombines TRBV7-2 with TRBJ2-2; 7 nucleotides match TRBD1. The CDR3 runs 17 residues. The V segment lost 6 bases and the J segment 0 bases; nucleotides outside the gene matches: 10. Germline CDR1 is SGHTA and CDR2 is FQGNSA. The CDR3, as DNA: TGTGCCAGCAGGCAGGCCCCGGGACAGCCGAACACCGGGGAGCTGTTTTTT. This translates into CASRQAPGQPNTGELFF.

This chain links TRBV7-2 with TRBJ1-3; no clear D gene. CDR3 length: 13 residues. V shed 2 bases and J shed 4 bases, with 6 bases lying between them. In germline, CDR1 is SGHTA, CDR2 FQGNSA. The DNA of the CDR3 is TGTGCCAGCAGCTTACTGCGGGGAAACACCATATATTTT. The encoded protein is CASSLLRGNTIYF.

The chain is built from TRBV2 and TRBJ2-2; 7 bases line up with TRBD2. V lost 6 bases to trimming and J lost 1 base; unmatched junction nucleotides: 2. The CDR3 has 14 amino acids. CDR1 and CDR2 from the germline V gene are SNHLY and FYNNEI. CDR3 bases: TGTGCCAGCAGCGGACTAGGGAACACCGGGGAGCTGTTTTTT. It translates to CASSGLGNTGELFF.

The rearrangement links TRBV5-1 to TRBJ1-1, with a possible D match to TRBD1 (5 bases). The V end lost 5 bases, the J end lost 1 base, and 12 bases lay between the germline ends. The length of the CDR3 is 14 residues. Germline loops: CDR1 SGHRS, CDR2 YFSETQ. The DNA for the CDR3 is TGCGCCAGCAGAAGGGGTTCGGAGAACACTGAAGCTTTCTTT. Its protein is CASRRGSENTEAFF.

The chain has TRBV2 and TRBJ2-2; a possible D gene is TRBD2 (7 bases). Germline CDR1 is SNHLY and CDR2 is FYNNEI. This CDR3 has 16 residues. Trimming pared 8 bases from V and 5 bases from J, leaving 21 bases between. CDR3: CASRSGGGGLTGELFF. CDR3 nucleotide sequence: TGTGCCAGCCGGTCGGGAGGAGGGGGGTTGACCGGGGAGCTGTTTTTT.